This T cell receptor beta chain was profiled in a study of T cell responses to AZD1222 COVID-19 vaccine. Study-level information: Second-dose schedules of about 4 or about 12 weeks were combined.

The sample holds one count of this clone. The antigen is undetermined. This CDR3 is built from 14 residues. Trimming took 5 bases from V and 8 from J, leaving 16 bases between them. Germline V gene sequence: CDR1 MNHEY, CDR2 SVGAGI. The data were produced by immunoSEQ multiplex PCR, yet TCRdb's version contains in-frame clones alone and is incomplete. The sample lists just under 95,000 clones, roughly 84% occurring once. Study outcomes and limitations: There were repertoire samples only from the period after the peak T cell response.

The sequenced sample was peripheral blood, obtained on day 0 of AZD1222 vaccination. V gene TRBV6-5 combines with J gene TRBJ2-1, with a tentative D call TRBD1 (7 bases). This sequence originates from an adult in good health. The CDR3 protein is CASSLRRGPYEQFF. CDR3 sequence (DNA): TGTGCCAGCAGTCTCAGGAGGGGGCCGTATGAGCAGTTCTTC.